This T cell receptor beta chain was captured by sequencing in a study of identical twins. TCRdb redid the calling of the 5' RACE reads with MiXCR, one entry per CDR3 protein. The data hold about 480,000 distinct CDR3 sequences, with approximately 15% observed a single time. J was trimmed by 3 bases and V by 5 bases; bases with no gene match: 4. CDR1 is SQVTM, CDR2 ANQGSEA, per germline. The CDR3 is 12 residues long. This sample also appeared in a second study, on yellow fever vaccine responses in identical twins.

The source material was CD4+ T cells sorted from blood. The origin of this receptor is a woman aged 18 to 35 in good health. The chain couples TRBV29-1 to TRBJ2-7; TRBD1 matches at 7 bases. CDR3 in DNA: TGCAGCGTTCACAGGGGTGGCTACGAGCAGTACTTC. Protein sequence: CSVHRGGYEQYF.